These 10 T cell receptor beta chains originate from one sample sequenced in a study of cytomegalovirus exposure and HLA in healthy donors. The PCR made use of 60 Vbeta and 13 Jbeta primers. Sequencing was performed with immunoSEQ multiplex PCR; in TCRdb, only in-frame clones are kept and a portion is missing. The sample records around 150,000 clones, over 75% being singletons. Sequencing was done on a sample of PBMCs. These receptors were taken from a woman between 40 and 50 years old in good health and CMV-seronegative.

The chain combines TRBV11-3 with TRBJ2-7; no clear D gene. Trimming took 5 bases from V and 4 from J, leaving 9 bases between them. Per germline, CDR1 SGHNT and CDR2 YENEEA. CDR3 size: 12 residues. CDR3 DNA sequence: TGTGCCAGCAGCCGGGTCCTTTACGAGCAGTACTTC. Its protein product is CASSRVLYEQYF.

V usage is TRBV7-9 and J usage is TRBJ1-4; possibly TRBD1 for D (6 bases). Trimming cost V 3 bases and J 8 bases, with 13 bases left between them. Germline V gene lookup returns CDR1 SEHNR and CDR2 FQNEAQ (reference sequence). This CDR3 has 14 amino acids. CDR3 loop: CASSFVGTREKLFF. CDR3 DNA sequence: TGTGCCAGCAGCTTCGTTGGGACACGAGAAAAACTGTTTTTT.

V and J are TRBV21-1 and TRBJ2-7; the table gives TRBD1 as D, unverified against the DNA. TRBV21-1 is a documented pseudogene. CDR3 size: 14 residues. The DNA of the CDR3 is TGTGCCAGCAGCTCTCCGCCTCAGGACTACGAGCAGTACTTC. It specifies CASSSPPQDYEQYF.

The chain has TRBV6-6 and TRBJ1-1; 9 bases align to TRBD1. This CDR3 contains 14 residues. Germline CDR1 MNHNY, CDR2 SVGAGI (reference sequence). V trimming: 5 bases; J trimming: 5 bases; junction bases outside the gene matches: 6. Here the CDR3 reads CASSNRGPGTEAFF. The CDR3, as DNA: TGTGCCAGCAGTAACAGGGGGCCAGGAACTGAAGCTTTCTTT.

The chain combines TRBV15 with TRBJ2-7; D remains unclear. This CDR3 is 14 amino acids long. CDR1 is LNHNV, CDR2 YYDKDF, per germline (reference sequence). The germline V and J ends were trimmed by 5 bases and 2 bases, with 13 bases remaining between them. CDR3: CATSLTLPAYEQYF. The CDR3 nucleotides are TGTGCCACCAGCCTAACTCTTCCCGCCTACGAGCAGTACTTC.

The V and J genes are TRBV6-5 and TRBJ2-3; 8 bases line up with TRBD1. The CDR3 has 15 amino acids. The ends lost 1 base at V and 4 bases at J; junction bases unmatched: 4. Germline CDR1 reads MNHEY; CDR2 reads SVGAGI. CDR3 coding DNA: TGTGCCAGCAGTTACTTTGGGACAGGAGCAGATACGCAGTATTTT. Translation gives CASSYFGTGADTQYF.

The chain is built from TRBV7-2 and TRBJ1-3; the D is unclear. Germline lookup yields CDR1 SGHTA and CDR2 FQGNSA. This CDR3 spans 14 amino acids. V was pared by 6 bases and J by 7 bases, with 16 bases between. CDR3 in amino acids: CASRKADHWNTIYF. CDR3 DNA: TGTGCCAGCAGAAAAGCGGACCATTGGAACACCATATATTTT. Filled out from reference TRBV7-2 and TRBJ1-3, the complete variable domain reads GAGVSQSPSNKVTEKGKDVELRCDPISGHTALYWYRQSLGQGLEFLIYFQGNSAPDKSGLPSDRFSAERTGGSVSTLTIQRTQQEDSAVYLCASRKADHWNTIYFGEGSWLTVV.

This rearrangement joins TRBV10-3 to TRBJ2-3; D perhaps matches TRBD1 (5 bases). Trimming shortened V by 3 bases and J by 10 bases, and 14 bases separated the two germline ends. Germline CDR1 reads ENHRY; CDR2 reads SYGVKD. The CDR3 length is 13 residues. CDR3 coding DNA: TGTGCCATCAGTGACCAAGGGGAAGGGCCGCAGTATTTT. This sequence encodes CAISDQGEGPQYF.

The chain recombines TRBV5-1 with TRBJ2-1, with 14 nucleotides matching TRBD2. V gave up 2 bases and J gave up 8 bases; unmatched junction bases: 9. The CDR3 sequence is 17 residues long. Germline V lookup: CDR1 SGHRS, CDR2 YFSETQ. CDR3 sequence (DNA): TGCGCCAGCAGCTTTATTCCGGGACTAGCGGGGGAGGATGAGCAGTTCTTC. Its protein is CASSFIPGLAGEDEQFF.

J is TRBJ1-2 and V is TRBV6-5; 8 nucleotides align to TRBD1. The CDR3 runs to 15 residues. The V and J ends lost 0 bases and 5 bases, in that order; junction bases with no gene match: 5. Germline V gene sequence: CDR1 MNHEY, CDR2 SVGAGI. CDR3 coding DNA: TGTGCCAGCAGTTACTCTCGGACAGGGCATTATGGCTACACCTTC. Translation gives CASSYSRTGHYGYTF.